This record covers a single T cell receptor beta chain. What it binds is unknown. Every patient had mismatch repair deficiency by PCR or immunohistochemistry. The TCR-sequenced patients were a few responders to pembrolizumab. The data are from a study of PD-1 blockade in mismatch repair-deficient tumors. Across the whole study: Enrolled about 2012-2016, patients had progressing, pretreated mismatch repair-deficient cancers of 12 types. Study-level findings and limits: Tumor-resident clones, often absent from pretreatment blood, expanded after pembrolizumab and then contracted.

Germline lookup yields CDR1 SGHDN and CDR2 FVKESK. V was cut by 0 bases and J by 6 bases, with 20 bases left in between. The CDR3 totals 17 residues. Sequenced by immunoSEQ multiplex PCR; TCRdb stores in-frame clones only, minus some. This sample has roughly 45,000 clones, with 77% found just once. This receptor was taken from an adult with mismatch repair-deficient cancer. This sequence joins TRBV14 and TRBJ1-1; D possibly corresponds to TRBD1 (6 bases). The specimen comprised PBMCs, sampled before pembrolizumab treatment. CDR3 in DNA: TGTGCCAGCAGCCAAGATTACGGGGGGCTAGAGCGCTCTGAAGCTTTCTTT. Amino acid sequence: CASSQDYGGLERSEAFF.